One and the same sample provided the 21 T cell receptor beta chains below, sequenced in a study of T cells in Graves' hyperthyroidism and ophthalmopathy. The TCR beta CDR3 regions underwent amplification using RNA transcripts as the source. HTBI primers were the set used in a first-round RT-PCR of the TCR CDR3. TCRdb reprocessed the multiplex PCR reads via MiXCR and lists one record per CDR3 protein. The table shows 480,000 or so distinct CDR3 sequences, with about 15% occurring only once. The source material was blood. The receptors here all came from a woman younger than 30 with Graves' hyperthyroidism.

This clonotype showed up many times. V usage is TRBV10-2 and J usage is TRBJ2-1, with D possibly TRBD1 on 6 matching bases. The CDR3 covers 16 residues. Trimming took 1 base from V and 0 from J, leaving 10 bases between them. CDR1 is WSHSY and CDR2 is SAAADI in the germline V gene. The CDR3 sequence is CASSEWTASSYNEQFF. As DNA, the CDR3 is TGCGCCAGCAGTGAGTGGACAGCGAGCTCCTACAATGAGCAGTTCTTC.

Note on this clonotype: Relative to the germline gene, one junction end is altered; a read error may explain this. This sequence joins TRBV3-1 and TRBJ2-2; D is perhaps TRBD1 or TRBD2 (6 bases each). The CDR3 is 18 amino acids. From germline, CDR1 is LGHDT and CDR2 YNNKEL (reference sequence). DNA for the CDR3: TGTGCCAGCAGGCAAGAGTCTGGGGGGCCTAGTCGTGCCGGGGAGCTGTTTTTT. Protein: CASRQESGGPSRAGELFF.

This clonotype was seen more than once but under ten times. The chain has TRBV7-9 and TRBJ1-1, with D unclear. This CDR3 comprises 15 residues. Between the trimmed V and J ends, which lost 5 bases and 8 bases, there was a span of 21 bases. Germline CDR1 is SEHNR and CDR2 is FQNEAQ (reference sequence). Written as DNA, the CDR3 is TGTGCCAGCAGCCCTCCCCTGGCGGACTTGGGAGAAGCTTTCTTT. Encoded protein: CASSPPLADLGEAFF.

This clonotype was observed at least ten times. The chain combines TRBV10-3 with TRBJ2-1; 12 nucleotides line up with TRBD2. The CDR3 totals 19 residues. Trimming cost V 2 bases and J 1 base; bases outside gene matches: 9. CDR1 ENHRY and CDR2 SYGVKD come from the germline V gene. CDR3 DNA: TGTGCCATCAGTGAGGCCCCGGGACTAGCGGGCCCATCCTACAATGAGCAGTTCTTC. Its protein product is CAISEAPGLAGPSYNEQFF.

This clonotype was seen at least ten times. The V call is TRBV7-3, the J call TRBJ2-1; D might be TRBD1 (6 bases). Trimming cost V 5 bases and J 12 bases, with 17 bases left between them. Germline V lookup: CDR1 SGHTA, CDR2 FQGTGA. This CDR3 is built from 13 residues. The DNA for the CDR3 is TGTGCCAGCAGCCCTTCGGACCTAGGGGGGCAGTTCTTC. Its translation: CASSPSDLGGQFF.

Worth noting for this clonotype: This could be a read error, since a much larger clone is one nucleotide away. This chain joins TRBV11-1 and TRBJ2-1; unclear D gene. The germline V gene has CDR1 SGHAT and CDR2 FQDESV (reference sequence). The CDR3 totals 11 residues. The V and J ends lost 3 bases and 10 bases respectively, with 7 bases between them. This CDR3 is CASSLAIEQFF. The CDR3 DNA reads TGTGCCAGCAGCTTGGCCATCGAGCAGTTCTTC.

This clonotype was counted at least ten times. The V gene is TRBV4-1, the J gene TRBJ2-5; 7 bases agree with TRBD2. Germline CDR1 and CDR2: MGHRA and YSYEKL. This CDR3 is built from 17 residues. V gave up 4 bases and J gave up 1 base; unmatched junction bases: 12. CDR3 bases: TGCGCCAGCAGCCTTACTAGCGATCGGACCATCCAAGAGACCCAGTACTTC. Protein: CASSLTSDRTIQETQYF.

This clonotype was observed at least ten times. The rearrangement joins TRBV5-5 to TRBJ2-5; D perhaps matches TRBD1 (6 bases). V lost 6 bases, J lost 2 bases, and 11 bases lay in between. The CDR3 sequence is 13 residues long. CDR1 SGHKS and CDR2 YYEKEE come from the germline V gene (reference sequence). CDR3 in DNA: TGTGCCAGCACCGGGACAATACAAGAGACCCAGTACTTC. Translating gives CASTGTIQETQYF.

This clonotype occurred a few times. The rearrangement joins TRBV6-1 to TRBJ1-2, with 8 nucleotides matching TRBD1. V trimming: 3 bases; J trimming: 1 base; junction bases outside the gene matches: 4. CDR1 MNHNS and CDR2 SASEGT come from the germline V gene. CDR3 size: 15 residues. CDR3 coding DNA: TGTGCCAGCAGTGAGAGGACAGGGTATAACTATGGCTACACCTTC. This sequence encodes CASSERTGYNYGYTF.

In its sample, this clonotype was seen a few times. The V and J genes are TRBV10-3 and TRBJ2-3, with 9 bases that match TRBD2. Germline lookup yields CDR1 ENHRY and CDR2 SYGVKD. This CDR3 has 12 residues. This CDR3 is CAAGLATDTQYF. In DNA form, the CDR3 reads TGTGCAGCGGGACTAGCAACAGATACGCAGTATTTT.

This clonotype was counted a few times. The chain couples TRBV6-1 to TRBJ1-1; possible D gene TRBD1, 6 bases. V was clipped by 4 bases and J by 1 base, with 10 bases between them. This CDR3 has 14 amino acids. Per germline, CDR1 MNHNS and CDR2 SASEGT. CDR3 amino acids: CASSGQDQNTEAFF. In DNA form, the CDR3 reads TGTGCCAGCAGTGGACAGGACCAGAACACTGAAGCTTTCTTT.

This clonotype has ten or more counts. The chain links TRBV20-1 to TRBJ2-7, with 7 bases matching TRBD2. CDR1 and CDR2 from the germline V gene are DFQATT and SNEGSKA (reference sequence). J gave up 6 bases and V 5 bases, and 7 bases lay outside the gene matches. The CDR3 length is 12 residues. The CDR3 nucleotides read TGCAGTGCTGGACTAGAGGGGATCGAGCAGTACTTC. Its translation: CSAGLEGIEQYF.

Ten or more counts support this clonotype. CDR3 loop: CASSLTIRGTGTDTQYF. The CDR3 DNA reads TGTGCCAGCAGCCTAACTATTAGGGGGACAGGGACAGATACGCAGTATTTT. The chain recombines TRBV7-4 with TRBJ2-3, with TRBD1 matching 9 bases. The junction had 12 bases not matched to a gene; V was cut back by 5 bases and J by 3 bases. The germline V gene has CDR1 SGHVT and CDR2 SQSDAQ. The CDR3 runs 17 residues.

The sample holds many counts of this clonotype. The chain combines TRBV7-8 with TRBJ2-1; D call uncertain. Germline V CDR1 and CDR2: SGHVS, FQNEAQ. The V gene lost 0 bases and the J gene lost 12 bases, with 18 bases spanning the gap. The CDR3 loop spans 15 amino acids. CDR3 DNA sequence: TGTGCCAGCAGCTTAGCGCGAATACTTAGGGATGCGCAGTTCTTC. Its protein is CASSLARILRDAQFF.

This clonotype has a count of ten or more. As DNA, the CDR3 is TGCAGTGCAATCAGCGGGAGGGCGTCCTACGAGCAGTACTTC. Its translation is CSAISGRASYEQYF. The J gene is TRBJ2-7, the V gene TRBV20-1; the match to TRBD2 covers 10 bases. This CDR3 has 14 amino acids. CDR1 is DFQATT, CDR2 SNEGSKA, per germline (reference sequence). Unmatched junction bases numbered 6, after V lost 6 bases and J lost 1 base.

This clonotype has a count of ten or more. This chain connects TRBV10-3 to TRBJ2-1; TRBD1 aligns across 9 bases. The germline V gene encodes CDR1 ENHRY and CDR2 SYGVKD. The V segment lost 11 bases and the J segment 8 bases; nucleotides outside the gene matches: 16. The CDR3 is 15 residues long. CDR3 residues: CAVQGSGQGAHEQFF. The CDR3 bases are TGTGCCGTCCAGGGCTCGGGACAGGGTGCCCATGAGCAGTTCTTC.

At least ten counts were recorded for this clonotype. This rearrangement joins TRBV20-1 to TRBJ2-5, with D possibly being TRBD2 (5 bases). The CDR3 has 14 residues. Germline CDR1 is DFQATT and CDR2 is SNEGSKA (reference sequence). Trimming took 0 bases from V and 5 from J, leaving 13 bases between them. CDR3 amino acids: CSAREGGPDETQYF. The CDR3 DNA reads TGCAGTGCTAGAGAAGGCGGGCCGGATGAGACCCAGTACTTC.

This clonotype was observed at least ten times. CDR3 loop: CACPDLKRGANVLTF. For the CDR3, the DNA is TGTGCCTGCCCTGACCTTAAGAGGGGGGCCAACGTCCTGACTTTC. This sequence joins TRBV30 and TRBJ2-6; D is unresolved. Germline lookup yields CDR1 GTSNPN and CDR2 SVGIG (reference sequence). Between the trimmed V and J ends, which lost 6 bases and 4 bases, there was a span of 16 bases. The CDR3 runs 15 residues.

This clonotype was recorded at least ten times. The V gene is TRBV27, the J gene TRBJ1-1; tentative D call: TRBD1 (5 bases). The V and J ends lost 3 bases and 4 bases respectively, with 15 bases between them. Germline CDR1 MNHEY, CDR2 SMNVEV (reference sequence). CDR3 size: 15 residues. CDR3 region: CASSLGGKGSTEAFF. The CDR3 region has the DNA TGTGCCAGCAGTTTGGGCGGGAAGGGGAGCACTGAAGCTTTCTTT.

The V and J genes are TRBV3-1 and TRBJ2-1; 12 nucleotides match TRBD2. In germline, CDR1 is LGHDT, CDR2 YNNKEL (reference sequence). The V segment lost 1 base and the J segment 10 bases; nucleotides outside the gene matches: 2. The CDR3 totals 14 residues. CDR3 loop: CASSQGTSGIEQFF. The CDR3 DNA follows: TGTGCCAGCAGCCAAGGGACTAGCGGGATAGAGCAGTTCTTC.

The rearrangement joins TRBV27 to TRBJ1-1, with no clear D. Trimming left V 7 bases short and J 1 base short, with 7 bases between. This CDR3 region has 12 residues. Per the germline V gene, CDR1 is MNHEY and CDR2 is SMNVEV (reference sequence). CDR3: CASISGNTEAFF. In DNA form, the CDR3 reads TGTGCCAGCATTTCCGGGAACACTGAAGCTTTCTTT.